These T cell receptor beta chains were read from a single sample in a study of blood T cells in healthy people across ages. TCRdb recomputed calls from the 5' RACE reads with MiXCR, one row per CDR3 protein. The profile shows roughly 1,800,000 distinct CDR3 sequences, just under 50% of them singletons. The sample was blood. The receptor set was obtained from a woman aged 40 to 50 in good health. The CDR3 runs from the conserved cysteine through the conserved F or W. A D gene is named only where the DNA matches it firmly. Size tells how often a clone was seen (once, few, many) or the class of an expanded clone, and some rows leave it out.

j_call clone_size d_call v_call cdr3_aa cdr3_nt
TRBJ1-5 NA NA TRBV20-1 CSARDPYSNQPQHF TGCAGTGCTAGAGACCCGTATAGCAATCAGCCCCAGCATTTT
TRBJ2-1 few NA TRBV20-1 CSASQGGDEQFF TGCAGTGCTAGTCAGGGGGGCGATGAGCAGTTCTTC
TRBJ1-4 NA NA TRBV24-1 CATRDSLNEKLFF TGTGCCACCAGGGACAGCCTTAATGAAAAACTGTTTTTT
TRBJ2-7 NA TRBD1 TRBV28 CASSSAGQEVREQYF TGTGCCAGCAGTTCGGCGGGACAGGAGGTTCGCGAGCAGTACTTC
TRBJ1-6 few NA TRBV9 CASSREIQPEPPLHF TGTGCCAGCAGCCGAGAAATCCAGCCGGAGCCACCCCTCCACTTT
TRBJ2-3 NA TRBD2 TRBV5-6 CASSLGGGGAVDTQYF TGTGCCAGCAGCTTGGGCGGCGGGGGGGCCGTAGATACGCAGTATTTT
TRBJ1-2 NA NA TRBV6-5 CASGPPGQWSRGYTF TGTGCCAGCGGACCACCGGGACAATGGAGTCGTGGCTACACCTTC
TRBJ2-3 NA TRBD2 TRBV27 CASSLSPSGVFTDTQYF TGTGCCAGCAGTTTATCTCCTAGCGGGGTGTTCACAGATACGCAGTATTTT
TRBJ2-1 NA TRBD2 TRBV6-2/TRBV6-3 CASSYWRGTNEQFF TGTGCCAGCAGTTACTGGCGGGGGACGAATGAGCAGTTCTTC
TRBJ2-3 NA NA TRBV6-2/TRBV6-3 CASSLSGTSSTQYF TGTGCCAGCAGTCTTTCGGGCACCTCAAGTACGCAGTATTTT
TRBJ1-1 NA NA TRBV27 CASSLTGNAEAFF TGTGCCAGCAGTTTAACAGGGAACGCTGAAGCTTTCTTT
TRBJ2-1 NA TRBD1 TRBV5-1 CASSLTGQGREEQFF TGTGCCAGCAGCTTGACGGGACAGGGGCGGGAAGAGCAGTTCTTC
TRBJ1-2 NA TRBD1 TRBV27 CASSLWGTEGYTF TGTGCCAGCAGCCTTTGGGGGACAGAGGGCTACACCTTC
TRBJ1-4 NA NA TRBV10-1 CASSARQGGEKLFF TGCGCCAGCAGTGCCAGGCAGGGAGGCGAAAAACTGTTTTTT
TRBJ2-7 NA TRBD2 TRBV20-1 CSARQTSGPNNEQYF TGCAGTGCTCGCCAGACTAGCGGGCCTAACAATGAGCAGTACTTC
TRBJ1-6 NA NA TRBV7-9 CASSSSGGRLGRNSPLHF TGTGCCAGCAGCTCCTCCGGAGGCCGGCTGGGTCGCAATTCACCCCTCCACTTT
TRBJ1-5 NA TRBD1 TRBV28 CASSTSGTGVSENLHF TGTGCCAGCAGTACGTCCGGGACAGGGGTTAGTGAAAATCTGCATTTT
TRBJ2-7 few NA TRBV20-1 CSASLWEVEQYF TGCAGTGCTAGTCTGTGGGAAGTCGAGCAGTACTTC
TRBJ2-3 few NA TRBV7-2 CASSLSPRTSTDTQYF TGTGCCAGCAGCTTGTCGCCCAGGACTAGCACAGATACGCAGTATTTT
TRBJ1-2 NA TRBD1 TRBV7-2 CASSAGQGAGYGYTF TGTGCCAGCAGCGCGGGACAGGGGGCAGGCTATGGCTACACCTTC
TRBJ2-1 NA TRBD2 TRBV13 CASSSWTSGVGSSYNEQFF TGTGCCAGCAGCTCCTGGACTAGCGGGGTGGGTAGCTCCTACAATGAGCAGTTCTTC
TRBJ1-2 NA TRBD1 TRBV5-6 CASSVIGTGGHGYTF TGTGCCAGCAGCGTTATCGGGACAGGGGGCCATGGCTACACCTTC
TRBJ2-1 few NA TRBV4-1 CASSQVTPPRNEQFF TGCGCCAGCAGCCAAGTAACCCCCCCTCGGAATGAGCAGTTCTTC
TRBJ1-1 NA NA TRBV20-1 CSASRAATNTEAFF TGCAGTGCTAGTAGGGCGGCCACAAACACTGAAGCTTTCTTT
TRBJ2-3 few NA TRBV9 CASRRTTGGITDTQYF TGTGCCAGCAGGAGGACGACGGGGGGCATCACAGATACGCAGTATTTT
TRBJ2-5 NA NA TRBV7-3 CASSPNGGAETQYF TGTGCCAGCAGCCCCAACGGGGGAGCAGAGACCCAGTACTTC